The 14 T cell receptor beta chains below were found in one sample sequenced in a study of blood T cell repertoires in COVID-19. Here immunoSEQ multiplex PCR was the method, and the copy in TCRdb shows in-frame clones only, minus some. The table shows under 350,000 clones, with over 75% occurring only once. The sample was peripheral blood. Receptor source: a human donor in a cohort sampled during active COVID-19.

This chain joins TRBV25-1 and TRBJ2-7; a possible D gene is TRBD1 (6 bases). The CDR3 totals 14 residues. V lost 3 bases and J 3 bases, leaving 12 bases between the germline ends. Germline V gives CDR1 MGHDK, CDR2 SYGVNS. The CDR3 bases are TGTGCCAGCAGTGACGGGACATCCAGCTACGAGCAGTACTTC. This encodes CASSDGTSSYEQYF.

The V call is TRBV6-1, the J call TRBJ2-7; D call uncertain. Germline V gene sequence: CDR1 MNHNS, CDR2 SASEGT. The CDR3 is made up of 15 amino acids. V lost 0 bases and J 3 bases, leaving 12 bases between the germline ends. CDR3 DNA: TGTGCCAGCAGTGAAGCTTCGACTGGAAACTACGAGCAGTACTTC. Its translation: CASSEASTGNYEQYF.

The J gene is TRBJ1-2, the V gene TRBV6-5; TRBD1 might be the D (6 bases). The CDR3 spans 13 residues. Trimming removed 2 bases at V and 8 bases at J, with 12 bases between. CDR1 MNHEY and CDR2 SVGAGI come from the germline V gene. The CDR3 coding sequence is TGTGCCAGCAGTTACATGGGGGCGCGAGGCTACACCTTC. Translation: CASSYMGARGYTF.

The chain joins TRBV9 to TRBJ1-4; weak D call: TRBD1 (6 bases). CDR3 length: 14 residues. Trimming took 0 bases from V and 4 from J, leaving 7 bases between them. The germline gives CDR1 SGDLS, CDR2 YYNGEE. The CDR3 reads CASSVGDINEKLFF. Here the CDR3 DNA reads TGTGCCAGCAGCGTAGGGGACATTAATGAAAAACTGTTTTTT.

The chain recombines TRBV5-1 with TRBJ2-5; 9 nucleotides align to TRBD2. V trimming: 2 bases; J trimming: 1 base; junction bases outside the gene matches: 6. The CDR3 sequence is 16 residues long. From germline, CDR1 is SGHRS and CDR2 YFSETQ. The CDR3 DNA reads TGCGCCAGCAGCTTATCACTAGCGGGCTTCCAAGAGACCCAGTACTTC. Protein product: CASSLSLAGFQETQYF. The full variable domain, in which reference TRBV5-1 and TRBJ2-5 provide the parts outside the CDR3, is KAGVTQTPRYLIKTRGQQVTLSCSPISGHRSVSWYQQTPGQGLQFLFEYFSETQRNKGNFPGRFSGRQFSNSRSEMNVSTLELGDSALYLCASSLSLAGFQETQYFGPGTRLLVL.

CDR3 coding DNA: TGTGCCAGCAGCTTCCGGGACAGCATGAACACTGAAGCTTTCTTT. Its protein product is CASSFRDSMNTEAFF. The chain uses TRBV13 and TRBJ1-1, with 7 bases identical to TRBD1. V was pared by 3 bases and J by 0 bases, with 4 bases of the junction left unmatched. Germline lookup yields CDR1 PRHDT and CDR2 FYEKMQ (reference sequence). The CDR3 is 15 residues long.

CDR3 protein: CASSLTGTGAGEQYF. Here the CDR3 DNA reads TGTGCCAGTAGTCTTACCGGGACAGGGGCGGGCGAGCAGTACTTC. This rearrangement joins TRBV19 to TRBJ2-7; 10 bases fit TRBD1. Germline V gives CDR1 LNHDA, CDR2 SQIVND (reference sequence). The CDR3 sequence is 15 residues long. The V and J ends lost 5 bases and 6 bases, in that order; junction bases with no gene match: 10.

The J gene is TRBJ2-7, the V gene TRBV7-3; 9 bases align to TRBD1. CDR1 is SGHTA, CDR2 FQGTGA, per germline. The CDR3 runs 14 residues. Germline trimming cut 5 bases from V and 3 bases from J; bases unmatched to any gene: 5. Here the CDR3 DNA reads TGTGCCAGCAGCCCCCGGACAGGGGACTACGAGCAGTACTTC. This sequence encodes CASSPRTGDYEQYF.

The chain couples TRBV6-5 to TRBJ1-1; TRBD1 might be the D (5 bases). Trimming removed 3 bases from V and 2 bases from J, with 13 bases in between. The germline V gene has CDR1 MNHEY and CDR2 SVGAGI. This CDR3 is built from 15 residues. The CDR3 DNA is TGTGCCAGCAGTTATGGGGGAGGCGGCAACACTGAAGCTTTCTTT. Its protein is CASSYGGGGNTEAFF.

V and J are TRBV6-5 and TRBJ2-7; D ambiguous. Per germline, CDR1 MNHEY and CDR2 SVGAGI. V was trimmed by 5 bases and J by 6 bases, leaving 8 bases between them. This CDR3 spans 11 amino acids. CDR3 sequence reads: CASSLYGEQYF. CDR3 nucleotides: TGTGCCAGCAGTCTATACGGCGAGCAGTACTTC.

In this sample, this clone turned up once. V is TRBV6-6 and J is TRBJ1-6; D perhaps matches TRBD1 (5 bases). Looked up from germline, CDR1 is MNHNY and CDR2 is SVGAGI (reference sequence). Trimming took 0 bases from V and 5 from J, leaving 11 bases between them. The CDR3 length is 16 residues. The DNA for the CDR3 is TGTGCCAGCAGTTACTCCACAGGTTCGGATAATTCACCCCTCCACTTT. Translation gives CASSYSTGSDNSPLHF.

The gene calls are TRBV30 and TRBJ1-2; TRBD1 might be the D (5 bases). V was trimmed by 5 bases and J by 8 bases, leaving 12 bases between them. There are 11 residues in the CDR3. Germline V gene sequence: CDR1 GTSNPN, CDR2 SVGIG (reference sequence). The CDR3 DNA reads TGTGCCTGGGCCAGGGAAAGCGGCTACACCTTC. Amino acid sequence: CAWARESGYTF.

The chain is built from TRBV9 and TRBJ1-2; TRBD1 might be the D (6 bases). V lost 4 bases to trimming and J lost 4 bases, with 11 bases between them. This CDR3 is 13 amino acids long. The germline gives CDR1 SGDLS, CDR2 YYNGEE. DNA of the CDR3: TGTGCCAGCAGCCCGGGACAACCCTATGGCTACACCTTC. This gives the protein CASSPGQPYGYTF. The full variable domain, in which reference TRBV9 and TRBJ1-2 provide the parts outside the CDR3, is DSGVTQTPKHLITATGQRVTLRCSPRSGDLSVYWYQQSLDQGLQFLIQYYNGEERAKGNILERFSAQQFPDLHSELNLSSLELGDSALYFCASSPGQPYGYTFGSGTRLTVV.

The CDR3 nucleotides are TGCGCCAGCAGCCACGGACTAGCGGGAGTTCGGAGAGGGTACGAGCAGTACTTC. Its translation is CASSHGLAGVRRGYEQYF. The chain has TRBV5-1 and TRBJ2-7; 13 nucleotides align to TRBD2. CDR3 length: 18 amino acids. The V gene's germline CDR1 is SGHRS and CDR2 YFSETQ. Trimming removed 4 bases from V and 4 bases from J; junction bases left unmatched: 14.